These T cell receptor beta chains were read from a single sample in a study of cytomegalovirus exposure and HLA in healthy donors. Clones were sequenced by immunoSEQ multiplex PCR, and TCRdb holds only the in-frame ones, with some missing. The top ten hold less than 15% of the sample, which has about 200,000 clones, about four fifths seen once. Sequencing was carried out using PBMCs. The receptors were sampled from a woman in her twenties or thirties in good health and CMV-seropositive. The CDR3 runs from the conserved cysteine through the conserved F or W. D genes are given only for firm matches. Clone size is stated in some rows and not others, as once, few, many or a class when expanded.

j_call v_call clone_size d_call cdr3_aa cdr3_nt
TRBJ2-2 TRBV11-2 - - CASSSSLLGGAGTGELFF TGTGCCAGCAGCTCATCCCTCTTAGGGGGCGCGGGAACCGGGGAGCTGTTTTTT
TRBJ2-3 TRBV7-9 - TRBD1 CASSWVLPGQGTTDTQYF TGTGCCAGCAGCTGGGTGCTTCCGGGACAGGGGACCACAGATACGCAGTATTTT
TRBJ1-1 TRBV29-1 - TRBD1 CSVVPTGTEAFF TGCAGCGTTGTCCCGACAGGGACTGAAGCTTTCTTT
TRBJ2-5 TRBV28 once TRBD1 CASSPRTDRERTQYF TGTGCCAGCAGTCCTCGAACGGACAGGGAGCGGACCCAGTACTTC
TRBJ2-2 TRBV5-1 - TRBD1 CASRAGTVNTGELFF TGCGCCAGCAGGGCCGGGACAGTCAACACCGGGGAGCTGTTTTTT
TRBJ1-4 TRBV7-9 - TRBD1 CASSLALTGVGEKLFF TGTGCCAGCAGCTTAGCCCTGACAGGGGTCGGTGAAAAACTGTTTTTT
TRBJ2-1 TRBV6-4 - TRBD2 CASSEEGGGYNEQFF TGTGCCAGCAGTGAGGAGGGCGGGGGTTACAATGAGCAGTTCTTC
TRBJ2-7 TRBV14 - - CASSQSVTYEQYF TGTGCCAGCAGCCAATCCGTAACCTACGAGCAGTACTTC
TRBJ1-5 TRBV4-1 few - CASSSTDNSNQPQHF TGCGCCAGCAGCTCAACAGATAATAGCAATCAGCCCCAGCATTTT
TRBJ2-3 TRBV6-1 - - CASSTQGTDTQYF TGTGCCAGCAGCACACAGGGCACAGATACGCAGTATTTT
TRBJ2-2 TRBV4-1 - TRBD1 CASSRLQGADTGELFF TGCGCCAGCAGCCGCTTACAGGGGGCCGACACCGGGGAGCTGTTTTTT
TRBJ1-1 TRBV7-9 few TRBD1 CASSLGRGYSAEAFF TGTGCCAGCAGCTTAGGCAGGGGGTATTCGGCTGAAGCTTTCTTT
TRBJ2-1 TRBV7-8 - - CASTLPAGGYNEQFF TGTGCCAGCACCCTTCCGGCCGGAGGCTACAATGAGCAGTTCTTC
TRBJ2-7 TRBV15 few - CATSREKAAASFSYEQYF TGTGCCACCAGCAGAGAAAAGGCGGCAGCATCCTTCTCCTACGAGCAGTACTTC
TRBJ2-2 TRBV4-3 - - CASSQDPAGANTGELFF TGCGCCAGCAGCCAAGACCCCGCAGGGGCGAACACCGGGGAGCTGTTTTTT
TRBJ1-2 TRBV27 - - CASRALRTAYGYTF TGTGCCAGCAGAGCACTTAGGACAGCCTATGGCTACACCTTC
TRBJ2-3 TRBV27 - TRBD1 CASRPGQGIDTQYF TGTGCCAGCAGGCCGGGACAGGGAATAGATACGCAGTATTTT
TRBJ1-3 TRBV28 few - CASSLTASGNTIYF TGTGCCAGCAGCCTTACAGCCTCTGGAAACACCATATATTTT
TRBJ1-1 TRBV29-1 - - CSVVPEVGGTEAFF TGCAGCGTCGTCCCTGAGGTGGGGGGCACTGAAGCTTTCTTT
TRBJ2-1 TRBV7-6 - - CASSVRTKLPTYNEQFF TGTGCCAGCAGCGTCCGGACTAAACTTCCCACCTACAATGAGCAGTTCTTC
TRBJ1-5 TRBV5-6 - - CASSLGPGSNQPQHF TGTGCCAGCAGCTTGGGTCCGGGGAGCAATCAGCCCCAGCATTTT
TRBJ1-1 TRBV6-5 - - CASRKTEGGTEAFF TGTGCCAGCAGAAAGACCGAAGGGGGCACTGAAGCTTTCTTT
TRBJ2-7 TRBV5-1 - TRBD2 CASSLKRTGGRSVSYEQYF TGCGCCAGCAGCTTGAAAAGGACGGGGGGGCGGTCTGTTTCTTACGAGCAGTACTTC
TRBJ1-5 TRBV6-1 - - CASSESDRYQPQHF TGTGCCAGCAGTGAATCAGACAGATATCAGCCCCAGCATTTT